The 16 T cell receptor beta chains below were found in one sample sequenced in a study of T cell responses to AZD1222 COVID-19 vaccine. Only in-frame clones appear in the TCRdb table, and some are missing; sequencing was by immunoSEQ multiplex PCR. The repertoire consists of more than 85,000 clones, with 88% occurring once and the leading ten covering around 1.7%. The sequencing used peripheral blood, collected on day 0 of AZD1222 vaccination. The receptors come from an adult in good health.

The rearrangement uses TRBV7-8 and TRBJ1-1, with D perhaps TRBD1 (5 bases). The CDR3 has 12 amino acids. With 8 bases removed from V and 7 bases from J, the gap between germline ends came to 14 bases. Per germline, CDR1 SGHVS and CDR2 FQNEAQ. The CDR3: CASGGRWSEAFF. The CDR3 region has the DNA TGTGCCAGCGGGGGGAGGTGGAGTGAAGCTTTCTTT.

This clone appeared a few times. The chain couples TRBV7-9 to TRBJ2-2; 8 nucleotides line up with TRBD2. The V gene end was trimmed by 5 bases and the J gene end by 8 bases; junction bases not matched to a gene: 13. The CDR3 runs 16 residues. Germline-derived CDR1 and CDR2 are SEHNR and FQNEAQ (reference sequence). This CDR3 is CASSPRGLREAGELFF. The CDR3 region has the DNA TGTGCCAGCAGCCCCAGAGGTCTGCGGGAGGCGGGGGAGCTGTTTTTT.

The CDR3 here is CASSASTENTEAFF. Written as DNA, the CDR3 is TGTGCCAGCTCCGCCTCGACGGAGAACACTGAAGCTTTCTTT. V is TRBV18 and J is TRBJ1-1; D gene uncertain. Trimming shortened V by 6 bases and J by 1 base, and 12 bases separated the two germline ends. Germline CDR1 KGHSH, CDR2 LQKENI. This CDR3 has 14 residues. The full variable domain, completed using reference TRBV18 and TRBJ1-1, is NAGVMQNPRHLVRRRGQEARLRCSPMKGHSHVYWYRQLPEEGLKFMVYLQKENIIDESGMPKERFSAEFPKEGPSILRIQQVVRGDSAAYFCASSASTENTEAFFGQGTRLTVV.

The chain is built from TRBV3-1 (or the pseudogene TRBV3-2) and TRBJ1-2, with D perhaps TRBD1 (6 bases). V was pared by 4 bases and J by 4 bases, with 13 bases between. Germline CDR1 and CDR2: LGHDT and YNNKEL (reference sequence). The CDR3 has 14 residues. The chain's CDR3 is CASSPTGLAYGYTF. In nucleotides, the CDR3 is TGTGCCAGCAGCCCAACAGGGCTGGCCTATGGCTACACCTTC.

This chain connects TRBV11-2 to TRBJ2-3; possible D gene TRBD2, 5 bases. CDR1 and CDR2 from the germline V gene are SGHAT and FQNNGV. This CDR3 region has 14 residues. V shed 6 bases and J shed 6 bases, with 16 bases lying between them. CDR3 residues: CASRRSGTRDTQYF. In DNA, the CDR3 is TGTGCCAGCAGAAGGAGCGGCACTCGGGATACGCAGTATTTT.

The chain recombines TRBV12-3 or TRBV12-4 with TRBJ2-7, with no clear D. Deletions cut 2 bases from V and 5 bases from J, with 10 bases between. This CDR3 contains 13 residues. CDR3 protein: CASSLSRSNEQYF. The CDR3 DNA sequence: TGTGCCAGCAGTTTATCGAGGTCCAACGAGCAGTACTTC.

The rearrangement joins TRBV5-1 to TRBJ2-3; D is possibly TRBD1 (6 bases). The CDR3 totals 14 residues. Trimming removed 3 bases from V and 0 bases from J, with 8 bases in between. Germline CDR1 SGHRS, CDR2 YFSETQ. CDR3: CASSYGTSTDTQYF. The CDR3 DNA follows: TGCGCCAGCAGCTACGGGACAAGCACAGATACGCAGTATTTT. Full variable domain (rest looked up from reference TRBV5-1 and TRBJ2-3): KAGVTQTPRYLIKTRGQQVTLSCSPISGHRSVSWYQQTPGQGLQFLFEYFSETQRNKGNFPGRFSGRQFSNSRSEMNVSTLELGDSALYLCASSYGTSTDTQYFGPGTRLTVL.

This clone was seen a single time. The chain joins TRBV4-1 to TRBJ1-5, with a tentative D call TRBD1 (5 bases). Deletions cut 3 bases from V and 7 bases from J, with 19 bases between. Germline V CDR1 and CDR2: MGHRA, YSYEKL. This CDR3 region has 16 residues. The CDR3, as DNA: TGCGCCAGCAGCCACCCCTACCGGGGCCAGGTCCAGCCCCAGCATTTT. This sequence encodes CASSHPYRGQVQPQHF.

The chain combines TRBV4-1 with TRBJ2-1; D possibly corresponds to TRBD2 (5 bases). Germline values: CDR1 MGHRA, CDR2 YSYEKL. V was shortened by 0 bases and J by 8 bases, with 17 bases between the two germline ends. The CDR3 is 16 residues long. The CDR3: CASSQDHKEVGYEQFF. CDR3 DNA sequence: TGCGCCAGCAGCCAAGATCACAAGGAGGTCGGATATGAGCAGTTCTTC.

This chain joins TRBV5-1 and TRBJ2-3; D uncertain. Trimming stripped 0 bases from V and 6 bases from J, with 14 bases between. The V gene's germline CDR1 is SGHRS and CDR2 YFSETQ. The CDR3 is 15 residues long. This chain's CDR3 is CASSLGGPSADTQYF. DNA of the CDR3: TGCGCCAGCAGCTTGGGCGGACCAAGCGCGGATACGCAGTATTTT.

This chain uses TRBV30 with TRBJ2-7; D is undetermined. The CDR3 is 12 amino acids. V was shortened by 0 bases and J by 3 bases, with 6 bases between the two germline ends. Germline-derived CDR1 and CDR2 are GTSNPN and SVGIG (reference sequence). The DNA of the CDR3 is TGTGCCTGGAGTGTACGAAGCTACGAGCAGTACTTC. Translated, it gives CAWSVRSYEQYF.

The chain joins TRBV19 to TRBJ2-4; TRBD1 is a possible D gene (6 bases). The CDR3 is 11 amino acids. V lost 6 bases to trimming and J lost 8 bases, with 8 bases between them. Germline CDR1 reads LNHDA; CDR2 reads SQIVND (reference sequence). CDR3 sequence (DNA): TGTGCCAGTAGCGGACAGCACATTCAGTACTTC. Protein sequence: CASSGQHIQYF.

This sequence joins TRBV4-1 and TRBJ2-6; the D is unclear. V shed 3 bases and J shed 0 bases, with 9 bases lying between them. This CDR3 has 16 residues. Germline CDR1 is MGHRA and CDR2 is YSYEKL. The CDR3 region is CASSQPQLSGANVLTF. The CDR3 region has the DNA TGCGCCAGCAGCCAGCCACAGCTCTCTGGGGCCAACGTCCTGACTTTC.

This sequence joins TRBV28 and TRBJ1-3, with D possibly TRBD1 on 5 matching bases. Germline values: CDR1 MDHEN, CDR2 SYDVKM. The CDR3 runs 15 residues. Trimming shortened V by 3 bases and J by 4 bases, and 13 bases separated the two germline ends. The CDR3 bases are TGTGCCAGCAGTTTTTACAGGAGAGTCGGAAACACCATATATTTT. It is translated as CASSFYRRVGNTIYF.

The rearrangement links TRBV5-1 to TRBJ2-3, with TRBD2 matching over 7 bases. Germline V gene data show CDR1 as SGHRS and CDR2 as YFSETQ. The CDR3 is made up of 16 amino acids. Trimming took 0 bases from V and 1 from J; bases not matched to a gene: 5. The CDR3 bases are TGCGCCAGCAGCTTGGAGGCGGGAGCGGGCACAGATACGCAGTATTTT. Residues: CASSLEAGAGTDTQYF.

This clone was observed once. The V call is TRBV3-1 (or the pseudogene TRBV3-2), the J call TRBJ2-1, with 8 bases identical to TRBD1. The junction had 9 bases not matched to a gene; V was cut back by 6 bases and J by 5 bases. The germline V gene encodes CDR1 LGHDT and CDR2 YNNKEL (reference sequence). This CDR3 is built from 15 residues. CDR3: CASRKPGTGNNEQFF. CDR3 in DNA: TGTGCCAGCAGGAAACCTGGGACAGGCAACAATGAGCAGTTCTTC.